This T cell receptor (beta chain) stems from a study of T cell changes during pregnancy in multiple sclerosis. The CDR3 sequence is 15 residues long. Germline V gene sequence: CDR1 SGHDT, CDR2 YYEEEE. V was pared by 0 bases and J by 2 bases, with 5 bases of the junction left unmatched. The table came from immunoSEQ multiplex PCR; TCRdb's copy has only in-frame clones and leaves some out. The sample consists of 26,000 or so clones, roughly 87% of them appearing once. The sample in question was CD8+ T cells from peripheral blood mononuclear cells, obtained in the second trimester of pregnancy. The TCR sequence derives from a female donor with multiple sclerosis, enrolled in a pregnancy study. The chain employs TRBV5-6 and TRBJ2-7, with 7 bases aligning to TRBD2. CDR3 nucleotide sequence: TGTGCCAGCAGCTTGGGGGGGGGTGCGACCTACGAGCAGTACTTC. Translated, it gives CASSLGGGATYEQYF.